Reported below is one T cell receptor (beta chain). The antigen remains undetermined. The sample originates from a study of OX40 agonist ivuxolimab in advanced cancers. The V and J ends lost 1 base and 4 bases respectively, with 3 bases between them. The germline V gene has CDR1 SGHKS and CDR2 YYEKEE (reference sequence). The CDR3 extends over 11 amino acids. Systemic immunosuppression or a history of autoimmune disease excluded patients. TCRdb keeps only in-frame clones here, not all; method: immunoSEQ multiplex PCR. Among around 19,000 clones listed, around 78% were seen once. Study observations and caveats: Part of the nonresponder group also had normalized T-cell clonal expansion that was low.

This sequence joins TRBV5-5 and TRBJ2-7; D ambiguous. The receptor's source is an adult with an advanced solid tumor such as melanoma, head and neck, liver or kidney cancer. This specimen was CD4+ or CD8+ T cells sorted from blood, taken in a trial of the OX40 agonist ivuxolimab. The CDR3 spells CASSLPYEQYF. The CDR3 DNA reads TGTGCCAGCAGCTTGCCATACGAGCAGTACTTC.